Below, one T cell receptor beta chain is given with its context. This sample was included in a study of blood T cells in healthy people across ages. Germline V gives CDR1 DFQATT, CDR2 SNEGSKA (reference sequence). The CDR3 has 15 residues. Next came a second PCR, run for roughly 6 to 11 cycles, which used a sample-barcoded 5' primer along with a J-beta primer mix. TCRdb fed the 5' RACE reads into MiXCR, producing one record per CDR3 protein. This sample carries hundreds of thousands of distinct CDR3 sequences, around 50% of them seen once, and the ten largest clones take 20% to 30%. The specimen sequenced was blood. The gene calls are TRBV20-1 and TRBJ2-4, with 7 bases that match TRBD1. The J call is doubtful: the DNA matches TRBJ2-7 better. The sequence was obtained from a man in his forties or fifties in good health. The CDR3 spells CSAPRLGGLIYEQYF. In DNA, the CDR3 is TGCAGTGCTCCCCGGCTAGGGGGCTTGATTTACGAGCAGTACTTC.